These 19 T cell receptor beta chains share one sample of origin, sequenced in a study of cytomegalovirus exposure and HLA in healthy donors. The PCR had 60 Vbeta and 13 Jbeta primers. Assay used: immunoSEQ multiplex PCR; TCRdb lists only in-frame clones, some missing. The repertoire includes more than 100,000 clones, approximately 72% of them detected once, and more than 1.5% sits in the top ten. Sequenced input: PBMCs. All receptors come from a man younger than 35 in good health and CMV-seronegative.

The CDR3 region has the DNA TGTGCCAGCAGCGACCCTCGCGGTGGCTACACCTTC. It yields the protein CASSDPRGGYTF. This chain joins TRBV7-9 and TRBJ1-2; D not resolved. V lost 5 bases, J lost 7 bases, and 11 bases lay in between. Germline V gene sequence: CDR1 SEHNR, CDR2 FQNEAQ (reference sequence). The CDR3 totals 12 residues.

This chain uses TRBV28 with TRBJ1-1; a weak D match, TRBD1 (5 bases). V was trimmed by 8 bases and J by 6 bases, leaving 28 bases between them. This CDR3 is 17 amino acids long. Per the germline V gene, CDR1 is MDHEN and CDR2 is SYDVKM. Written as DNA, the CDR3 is TGTGCCAGCGGGGGGTTAGGCGGGGTTCCAATATGGGCTGAAGCTTTCTTT. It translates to CASGGLGGVPIWAEAFF.

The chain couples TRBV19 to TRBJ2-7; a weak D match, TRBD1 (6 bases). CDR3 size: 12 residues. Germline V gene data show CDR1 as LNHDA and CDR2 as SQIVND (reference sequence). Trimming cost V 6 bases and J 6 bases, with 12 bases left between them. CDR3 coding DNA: TGTGCCAGTAGCCCCACAGGGCTCGAGCAGTACTTC. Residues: CASSPTGLEQYF.

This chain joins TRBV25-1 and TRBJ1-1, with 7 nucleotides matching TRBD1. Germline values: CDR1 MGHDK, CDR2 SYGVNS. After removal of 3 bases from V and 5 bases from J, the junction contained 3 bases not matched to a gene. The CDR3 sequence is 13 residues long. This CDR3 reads CASSEPGGTEAFF. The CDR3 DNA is TGTGCCAGCAGTGAGCCAGGGGGGACTGAAGCTTTCTTT.

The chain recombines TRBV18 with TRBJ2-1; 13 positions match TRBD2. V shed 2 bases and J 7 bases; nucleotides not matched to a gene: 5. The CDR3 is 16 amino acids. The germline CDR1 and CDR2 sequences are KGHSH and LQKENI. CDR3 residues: CASSPWTSGSRNEQFF. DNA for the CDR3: TGTGCCAGCTCACCATGGACTAGCGGGAGTCGAAATGAGCAGTTCTTC. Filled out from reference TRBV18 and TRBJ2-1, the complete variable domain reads NAGVMQNPRHLVRRRGQEARLRCSPMKGHSHVYWYRQLPEEGLKFMVYLQKENIIDESGMPKERFSAEFPKEGPSILRIQQVVRGDSAAYFCASSPWTSGSRNEQFFGPGTRLTVL.

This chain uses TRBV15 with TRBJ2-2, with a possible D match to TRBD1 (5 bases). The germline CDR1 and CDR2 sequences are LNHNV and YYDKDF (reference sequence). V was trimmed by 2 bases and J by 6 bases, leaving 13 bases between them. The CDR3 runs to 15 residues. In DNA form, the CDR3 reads TGTGCCACCAGCAGATCCCAGGGCCCACCCGGGGAGCTGTTTTTT. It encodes CATSRSQGPPGELFF.

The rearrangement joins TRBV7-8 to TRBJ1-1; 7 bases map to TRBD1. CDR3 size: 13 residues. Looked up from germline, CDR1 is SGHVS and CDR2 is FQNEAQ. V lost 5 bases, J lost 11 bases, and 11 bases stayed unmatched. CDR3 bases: TGTGCCAGCAGCCTCAAAGGGGGCCGGCGGGCTTTCTTT. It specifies CASSLKGGRRAFF.

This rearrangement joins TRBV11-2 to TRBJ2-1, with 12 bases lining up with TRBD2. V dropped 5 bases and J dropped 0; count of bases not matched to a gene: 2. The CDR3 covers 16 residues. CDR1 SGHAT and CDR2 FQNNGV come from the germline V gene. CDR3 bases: TGTGCCAGCAGCCTGGGACTAGCGGGCTCCTACAATGAGCAGTTCTTC. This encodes CASSLGLAGSYNEQFF.

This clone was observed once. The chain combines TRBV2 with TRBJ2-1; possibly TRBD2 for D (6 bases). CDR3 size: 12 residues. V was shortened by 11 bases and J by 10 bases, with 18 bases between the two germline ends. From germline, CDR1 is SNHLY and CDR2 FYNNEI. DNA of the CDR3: TGTGCCCTCAGAGAGGCGGGACGGGAGCAGTTCTTC. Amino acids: CALREAGREQFF.

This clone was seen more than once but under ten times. CDR3 region: CASRFRGHQESTDTQYF. The CDR3 DNA is TGTGCCAGCAGGTTTAGGGGACACCAAGAAAGCACAGATACGCAGTATTTT. V and J are TRBV27 and TRBJ2-3; D perhaps matches TRBD1 (6 bases). This CDR3 region has 17 residues. Germline V gene sequence: CDR1 MNHEY, CDR2 SMNVEV (reference sequence). The V gene lost 6 bases and the J gene lost 0 bases, with 19 bases spanning the gap.

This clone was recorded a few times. Written as DNA, the CDR3 is TGTGCCAGCAGCTTCGCACAGGGGGCGGCTTTCTTT. Translation gives CASSFAQGAAFF. This chain links TRBV7-9 with TRBJ1-1; 9 bases are a match to TRBD1. This CDR3 has 12 amino acids. V trimming: 3 bases; J trimming: 11 bases; junction bases outside the gene matches: 4. Germline CDR1 and CDR2: SEHNR and FQNEAQ (reference sequence).

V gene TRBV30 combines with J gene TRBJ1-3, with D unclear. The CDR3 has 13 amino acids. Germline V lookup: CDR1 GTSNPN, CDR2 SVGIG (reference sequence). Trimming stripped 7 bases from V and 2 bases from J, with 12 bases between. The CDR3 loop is CASNNEPGNTIYF. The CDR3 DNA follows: TGTGCCTCAAATAATGAGCCTGGAAACACCATATATTTT.

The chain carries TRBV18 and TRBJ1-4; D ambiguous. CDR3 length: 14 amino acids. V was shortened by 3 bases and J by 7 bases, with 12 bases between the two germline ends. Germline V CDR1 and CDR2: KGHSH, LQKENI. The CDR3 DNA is TGTGCCAGCTCACCCGGGAAGCCGAGTGAAAAACTGTTTTTT. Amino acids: CASSPGKPSEKLFF.

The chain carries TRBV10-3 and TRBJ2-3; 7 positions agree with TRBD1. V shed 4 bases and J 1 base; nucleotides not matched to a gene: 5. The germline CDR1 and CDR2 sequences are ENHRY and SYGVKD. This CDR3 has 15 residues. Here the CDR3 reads CAISAPGTGTDTQYF. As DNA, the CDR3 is TGTGCCATCAGTGCCCCCGGGACAGGCACAGATACGCAGTATTTT.

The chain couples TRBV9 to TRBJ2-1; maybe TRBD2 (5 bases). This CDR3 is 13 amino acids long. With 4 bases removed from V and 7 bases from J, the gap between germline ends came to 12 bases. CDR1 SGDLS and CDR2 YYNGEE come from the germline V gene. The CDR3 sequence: CASSLLVGNEQFF. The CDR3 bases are TGTGCCAGCAGCTTACTAGTCGGAAATGAGCAGTTCTTC.

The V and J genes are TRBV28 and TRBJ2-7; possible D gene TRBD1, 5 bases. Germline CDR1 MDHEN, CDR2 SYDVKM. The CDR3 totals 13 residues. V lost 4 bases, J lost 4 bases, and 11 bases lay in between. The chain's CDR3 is CASSSGHVYEQYF. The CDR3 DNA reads TGTGCCAGCAGTTCCGGACACGTTTACGAGCAGTACTTC.

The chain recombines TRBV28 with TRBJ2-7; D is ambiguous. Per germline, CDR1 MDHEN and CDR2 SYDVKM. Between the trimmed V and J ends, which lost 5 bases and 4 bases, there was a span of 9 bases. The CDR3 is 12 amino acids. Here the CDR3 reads CASSPVEYEQYF. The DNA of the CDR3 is TGTGCCAGCAGTCCCGTGGAGTACGAGCAGTACTTC.

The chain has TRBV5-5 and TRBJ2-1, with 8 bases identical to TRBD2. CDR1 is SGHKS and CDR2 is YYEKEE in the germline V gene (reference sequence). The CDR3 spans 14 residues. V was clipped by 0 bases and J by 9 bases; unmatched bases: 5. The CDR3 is CASSLVGRASEQFF. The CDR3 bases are TGTGCCAGCAGCTTGGTCGGGAGGGCCAGTGAGCAGTTCTTC. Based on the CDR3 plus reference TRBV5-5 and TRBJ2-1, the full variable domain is DAGVTQSPTHLIKTRGQQVTLRCSPISGHKSVSWYQQVLGQGPQFIFQYYEKEERGRGNFPDRFSARQFPNYSSELNVNALLLGDSALYLCASSLVGRASEQFFGPGTRLTVL.

The CDR3 region has the DNA TGTGCCTGGAAGCTTGGAGACGAGCAGTACTTC. This codes for CAWKLGDEQYF. The J gene is TRBJ2-7, the V gene TRBV30; D ambiguous. The CDR3 totals 11 residues. Germline V gene data show CDR1 as GTSNPN and CDR2 as SVGIG (reference sequence). The germline V and J ends were trimmed by 4 bases and 5 bases, with 9 bases remaining between them.